These T cell receptor beta chains were read from a single sample in a study of spatial heterogeneity in lung cancer. MiXCR, run by TCRdb on the 5' RACE reads, gives a single entry per CDR3 protein. The sample lists around 120,000 distinct CDR3 sequences; 10% to 15% were seen once. The sequences come from PBMCs, collected at follow-up. All receptors come from a male donor with early-stage non-small cell lung cancer. Each CDR3 is given with its conserved first and last residue. A D gene is named only where the DNA matches it firmly. Size is omitted from some rows. Given values are once, few, many or a class for expanded clones.

V: TRBV11-3; D: TRBD1; length: 13; size: few; J: TRBJ2-1; DNA: TGTGCCAGCAGCCCCGGGACAGCGAATGAGCAGTTCTTC; CDR3: CASSPGTANEQFF
V: TRBV7-2; D: TRBD2; length: 16; size: NA; J: TRBJ2-3; DNA: TGTGCCAGCAGCGACGGACTAGCAAGGAGCACAGATACGCAGTATTTT; CDR3: CASSDGLARSTDTQYF
V: TRBV5-1; D: TRBD2; length: 16; size: few; J: TRBJ2-3; DNA: TGCGCCAGCAGCCGGTCGGGACTAGCGGGACAAGATACGCAGTATTTT; CDR3: CASSRSGLAGQDTQYF
V: TRBV12-3/TRBV12-4; D: NA; length: 11; size: many; J: TRBJ2-7; DNA: TGTGCCAGCAGTCCGAGATACGAGCAGTACTTC; CDR3: CASSPRYEQYF
V: TRBV29-1; D: NA; length: 12; size: many; J: TRBJ2-2; DNA: TGCAGCGTTTTAGGGGGGACCGGGGAGCTGTTTTTT; CDR3: CSVLGGTGELFF
V: TRBV5-6; D: NA; length: 11; size: NA; J: TRBJ2-7; DNA: TGTGCCAGCAGCAGAGTTCTCGAGCAGTACTTC; CDR3: CASSRVLEQYF
V: TRBV12-3/TRBV12-4; D: TRBD1; length: 15; size: NA; J: TRBJ1-1; DNA: TGTGCCAGCAGTCCGCTCACAGGGGGCAGAACTGAAGCTTTCTTT; CDR3: CASSPLTGGRTEAFF
V: TRBV20-1; D: NA; length: 16; size: NA; J: TRBJ2-6; DNA: TGCAGTGCTAGAGACCACACGGCCTCTGGGGCCAACGTCCTGACTTTC; CDR3: CSARDHTASGANVLTF
V: TRBV2; D: NA; length: 13; size: NA; J: TRBJ1-4; DNA: TGTGCCAGCACTAAAAAGGGTGGTGAAAAACTGTTTTTT; CDR3: CASTKKGGEKLFF
V: TRBV24-1; D: NA; length: 11; size: many; J: TRBJ1-2; DNA: TGTGCCTCCGGGGGCAACTATGGCTACACCTTC; CDR3: CASGGNYGYTF
V: TRBV5-6; D: TRBD1; length: 14; size: many; J: TRBJ2-1; DNA: TGTGCCAGCAGCCTCGGACAGGGGGCCGATGAGCAGTTCTTC; CDR3: CASSLGQGADEQFF
V: TRBV2; D: NA; length: 15; size: NA; J: TRBJ2-5; DNA: TGTGCCAGCAGTGTCGGGAACGGCCCCCAAGAGACCCAGTACTTC; CDR3: CASSVGNGPQETQYF
V: TRBV6-5; D: NA; length: 16; size: few; J: TRBJ2-2; DNA: TGTGCCAGCACCTTACGTGACTGGGGGAACACCGGGGAGCTGTTTTTT; CDR3: CASTLRDWGNTGELFF
V: TRBV6-5; D: NA; length: 12; size: many; J: TRBJ1-6; DNA: TGTGCCAGCAGCACAGGGAGTTCACCCCTCCACTTT; CDR3: CASSTGSSPLHF
V: TRBV2; D: TRBD1; length: 14; size: many; J: TRBJ1-2; DNA: TGTGCCAGCAGTGGCGCAGGGGGCAACTATGGCTACACCTTC; CDR3: CASSGAGGNYGYTF
V: TRBV10-2; D: NA; length: 14; size: many; J: TRBJ1-6; DNA: TGCGCCACCGGACACCCAAGCCGTAATTCACCCCTCCACTTT; CDR3: CATGHPSRNSPLHF
V: TRBV6-5; D: TRBD2; length: 15; size: many; J: TRBJ2-4; DNA: TGTGCCAGCAGTGCGGGGGGGGGAACCAAAAACATTCAGTACTTC; CDR3: CASSAGGGTKNIQYF
V: TRBV28; D: NA; length: 11; size: few; J: TRBJ1-1; DNA: TGTGCCACCCAAACGAACACTGAAGCTTTCTTT; CDR3: CATQTNTEAFF
V: TRBV7-2; D: TRBD1; length: 16; size: NA; J: TRBJ2-6; DNA: TGTGCCAGCAGCACCAGGACAGGGATCGGGGCCAACGTCCTGACTTTC; CDR3: CASSTRTGIGANVLTF
V: TRBV7-8; D: NA; length: 12; size: few; J: TRBJ1-3; DNA: TGTGCCAGCAGCCTACCAGGAAACACCATATATTTT; CDR3: CASSLPGNTIYF
V: TRBV20-1; D: NA; length: 15; size: many; J: TRBJ2-7; DNA: TGCAGTGCTAGAGATATGGCAGGTGAACCCTACGAGCAGTACTTC; CDR3: CSARDMAGEPYEQYF
V: TRBV7-2; D: NA; length: 16; size: NA; J: TRBJ2-7; DNA: TGTGCCAGCAGCTTATTGTTTGCGGGCCAGGACTACGAGCAGTACTTC; CDR3: CASSLLFAGQDYEQYF
V: TRBV19; D: TRBD2; length: 15; size: NA; J: TRBJ2-3; DNA: TGTGCCAGTAGGTCGCGGGGGGGCCCGACAGATACGCAGTATTTT; CDR3: CASRSRGGPTDTQYF
V: TRBV7-2; D: TRBD2; length: 13; size: few; J: TRBJ2-1; DNA: TGTGCCAGCAGCTTGACTAGCGGTCCAGCGCAGTTCTTC; CDR3: CASSLTSGPAQFF
V: TRBV6-5; D: NA; length: 15; size: few; J: TRBJ2-1; DNA: TGTGCCAGCAGCCCACCGGGAACACTGACAATGAGGCAGTTCTTC; CDR3: CASSPPGTLTMRQFF
V: TRBV27; D: NA; length: 16; size: few; J: TRBJ1-6; DNA: TGTGCCAGCAGTCCTATCCGGGGACGGCTTGGATCACCCCTCCACTTT; CDR3: CASSPIRGRLGSPLHF
V: TRBV29-1; D: NA; length: 16; size: NA; J: TRBJ2-3; DNA: TGCAGCGTCGCCAGGATAGACACTTCTAGCACAGATACGCAGTATTTT; CDR3: CSVARIDTSSTDTQYF
V: TRBV4-2; D: TRBD2; length: 16; size: many; J: TRBJ2-1; DNA: TGTGCCAGCAGTCAAGGAGGAGCGGGGACCTACAATGAGCAGTTCTTC; CDR3: CASSQGGAGTYNEQFF
V: TRBV7-2; D: NA; length: 12; size: many; J: TRBJ2-5; DNA: TGTGCCAGCAGCTTAAGGGCCGAGACCCAGTACTTC; CDR3: CASSLRAETQYF
V: TRBV5-1; D: TRBD1; length: 16; size: many; J: TRBJ1-2; DNA: TGCGCCAGCAGCTTGGCCGGAGGACAGGGTGACAGTGGCTACACCTTC; CDR3: CASSLAGGQGDSGYTF
V: TRBV18; D: NA; length: 14; size: many; J: TRBJ1-3; DNA: TGTGCCAGCTCACCTTCAGGGGATGGAAACACCATATATTTT; CDR3: CASSPSGDGNTIYF
V: TRBV5-1; D: NA; length: 15; size: few; J: TRBJ2-7; DNA: TGCGCCAGCAGCCCTGAGGCAGATAGTTCCTACGAGCAGTACTTC; CDR3: CASSPEADSSYEQYF
V: TRBV7-9; D: NA; length: 12; size: many; J: TRBJ1-1; DNA: TGTGCCAGCAGCCCGACAGTTACTGAAGCTTTCTTT; CDR3: CASSPTVTEAFF
V: TRBV9; D: NA; length: 15; size: NA; J: TRBJ1-1; DNA: TGTGCCAGCAGCGCGCAACAGGTGCGGGAAACTGAAGCTTTCTTT; CDR3: CASSAQQVRETEAFF
V: TRBV29-1; D: NA; length: 11; size: many; J: TRBJ2-1; DNA: TGCAGCTATAGCCTCGGGGCCAGAGTCCTCTTC; CDR3: CSYSLGARVLF
V: TRBV7-2; D: TRBD2; length: 18; size: many; J: TRBJ2-3; DNA: TGTGCCAGCAGCTTAGCCTCATCGGGACTAGCGGGAACAGATACGCAGTATTTT; CDR3: CASSLASSGLAGTDTQYF
V: TRBV7-9; D: NA; length: 14; size: NA; J: TRBJ1-4; DNA: TGTGCCAGCAGCCTTCATACCGGGACAGAAAAACTGTTTTTT; CDR3: CASSLHTGTEKLFF
V: TRBV7-2; D: NA; length: 15; size: NA; J: TRBJ1-6; DNA: TGTGCCAGCAGCTTAGAGGGTACGGGACCCCGGACCCTCCACTTT; CDR3: CASSLEGTGPRTLHF
V: TRBV2; D: TRBD1; length: 12; size: NA; J: TRBJ2-5; DNA: TGTGCCAGCCGGGACAGGGCTGAGACCCAGTACTTC; CDR3: CASRDRAETQYF
V: TRBV29-1; D: TRBD1; length: 14; size: NA; J: TRBJ2-3; DNA: TGCAGCGTTGAAAGACAGGGGGCAGGAGATACGCAGTATTTT; CDR3: CSVERQGAGDTQYF
V: TRBV3-1; D: NA; length: 14; size: NA; J: TRBJ1-1; DNA: TGTGCCAGCAGCCAAGCTCAGGAAAACACTGAAGCTTTCTTT; CDR3: CASSQAQENTEAFF
V: TRBV24-1; D: TRBD2; length: 17; size: NA; J: TRBJ2-5; DNA: TGTGCCACCAGTGACTTGGGCGGGAGGGGGCAGAGGGAGACCCAGTACTTC; CDR3: CATSDLGGRGQRETQYF
V: TRBV7-2; D: TRBD2; length: 18; size: many; J: TRBJ2-3; DNA: TGTGCCAGCAGCTTAAGGCCTAGCGGGGGGTACAGCACAGATACGCAGTATTTT; CDR3: CASSLRPSGGYSTDTQYF
V: TRBV19; D: TRBD1; length: 14; size: many; J: TRBJ1-5; DNA: TGTGCCAGTAGTATCGGGGACAGGGGGCAGCCCCAGCATTTT; CDR3: CASSIGDRGQPQHF
V: TRBV4-1; D: NA; length: 15; size: few; J: TRBJ1-6; DNA: TGCGCCAGCAGCTTCGGACCCATGGAGGTCTCACCCCTCCACTTT; CDR3: CASSFGPMEVSPLHF
V: TRBV4-3; D: TRBD1; length: 17; size: many; J: TRBJ2-5; DNA: TGCGCCAGCAGCCAAGATTTTTGGGGACAGGGTTTGGAGACCCAGTACTTC; CDR3: CASSQDFWGQGLETQYF
V: TRBV20-1; D: NA; length: 13; size: many; J: TRBJ1-4; DNA: TGCAGTGCTAGAGGCAGGGTCTCTGAAAAACTGTTTTTT; CDR3: CSARGRVSEKLFF
V: TRBV10-3; D: NA; length: 14; size: once; J: TRBJ1-6; DNA: TGTGCCATCAGTGAGTCGACACGTAATTCACCCCTCCACTTT; CDR3: CAISESTRNSPLHF